This section outlines one T cell receptor beta chain sequence together with its context. Its target is unknown. The data were taken from a study of T cell repertoires in cytomegalovirus infection. Study-wide context: Public TCR beta signatures provided an indication of both CMV infection and a matching HLA type. Study-level points and caveats: The ex vivo response was dominated by HLA-C-restricted CMV-specific TCR beta clonotypes. There were carriers of CMV plus the relevant HLA, and cumulative public TCR beta family frequency identified them.

The V gene lost 0 bases and the J gene lost 7 bases, with 13 bases spanning the gap. Germline CDR1 LGHNA, CDR2 YSLEER. The CDR3 sequence is 15 residues long. TCRdb independently ran MiXCR on the reads; one entry per CDR3 protein. In the table there are hundreds of thousands of distinct CDR3 sequences, around 9.1% of which are singletons. The chain combines TRBV4-3 with TRBJ2-1, with D possibly being TRBD2 (7 bases). The TCR originated in a human donor in good health (CMV status not recorded). Some clones in this sample may be carry-over from other donors' samples. Sequencing input: PBMCs. The CDR3 protein is CASSQDSGGPNEQFF. Here the CDR3 DNA reads TGCGCCAGCAGCCAAGATTCCGGGGGGCCTAATGAGCAGTTCTTC.